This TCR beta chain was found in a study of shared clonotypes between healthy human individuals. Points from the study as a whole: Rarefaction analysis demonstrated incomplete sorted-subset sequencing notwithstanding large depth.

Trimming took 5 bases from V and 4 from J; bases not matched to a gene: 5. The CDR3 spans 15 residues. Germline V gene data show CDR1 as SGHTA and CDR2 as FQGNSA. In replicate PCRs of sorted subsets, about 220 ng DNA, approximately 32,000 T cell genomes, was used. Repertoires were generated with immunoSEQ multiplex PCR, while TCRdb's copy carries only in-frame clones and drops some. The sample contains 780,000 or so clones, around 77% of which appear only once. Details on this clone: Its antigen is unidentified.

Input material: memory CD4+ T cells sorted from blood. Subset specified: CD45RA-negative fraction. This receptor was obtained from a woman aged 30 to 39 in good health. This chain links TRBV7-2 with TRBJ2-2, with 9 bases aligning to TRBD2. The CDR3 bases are TGTGCCAGCAGCCCTAGCGGGGACTCCACCGGGGAGCTGTTTTTT. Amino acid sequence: CASSPSGDSTGELFF. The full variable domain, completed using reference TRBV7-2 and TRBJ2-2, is GAGVSQSPSNKVTEKGKDVELRCDPISGHTALYWYRQSLGQGLEFLIYFQGNSAPDKSGLPSDRFSAERTGGSVSTLTIQRTQQEDSAVYLCASSPSGDSTGELFFGEGSRLTVL.